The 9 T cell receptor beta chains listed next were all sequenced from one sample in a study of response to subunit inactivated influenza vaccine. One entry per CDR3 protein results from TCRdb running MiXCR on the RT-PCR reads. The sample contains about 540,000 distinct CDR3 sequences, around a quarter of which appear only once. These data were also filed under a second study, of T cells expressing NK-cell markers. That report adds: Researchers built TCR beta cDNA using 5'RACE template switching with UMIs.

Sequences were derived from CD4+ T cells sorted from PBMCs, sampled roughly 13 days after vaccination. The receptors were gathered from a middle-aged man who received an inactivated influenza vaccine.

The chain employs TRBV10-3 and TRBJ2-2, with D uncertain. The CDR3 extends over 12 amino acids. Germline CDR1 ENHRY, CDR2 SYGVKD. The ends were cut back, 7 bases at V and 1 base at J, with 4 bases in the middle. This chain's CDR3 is CAIKRNTGELFF. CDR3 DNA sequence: TGTGCCATCAAACGGAACACCGGGGAGCTGTTTTTT.

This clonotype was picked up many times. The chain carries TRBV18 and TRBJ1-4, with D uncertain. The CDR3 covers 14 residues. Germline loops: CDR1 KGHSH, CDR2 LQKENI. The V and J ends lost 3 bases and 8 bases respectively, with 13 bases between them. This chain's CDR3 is CASSPEAVREKLFF. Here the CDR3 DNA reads TGTGCCAGCTCACCCGAGGCAGTACGGGAAAAACTGTTTTTT.

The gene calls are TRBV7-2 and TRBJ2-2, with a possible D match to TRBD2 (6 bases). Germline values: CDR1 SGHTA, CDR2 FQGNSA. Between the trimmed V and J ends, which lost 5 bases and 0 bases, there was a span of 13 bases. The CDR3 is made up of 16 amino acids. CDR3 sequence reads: CASSIRGTSNTGELFF. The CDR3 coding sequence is TGTGCCAGCAGCATACGGGGGACCTCGAACACCGGGGAGCTGTTTTTT.

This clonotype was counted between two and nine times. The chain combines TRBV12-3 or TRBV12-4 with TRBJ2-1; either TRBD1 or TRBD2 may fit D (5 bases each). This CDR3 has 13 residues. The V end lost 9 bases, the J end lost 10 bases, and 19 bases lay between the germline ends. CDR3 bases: TGTGCCAGTTGGATTGGGTCGGGGCGAGAGCAGTTCTTC. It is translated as CASWIGSGREQFF.

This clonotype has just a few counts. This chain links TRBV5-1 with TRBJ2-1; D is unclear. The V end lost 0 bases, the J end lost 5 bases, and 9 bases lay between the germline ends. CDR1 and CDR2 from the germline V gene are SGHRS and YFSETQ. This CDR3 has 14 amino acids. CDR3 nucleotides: TGCGCCAGCAGCTTGGAAGGCTCGAACAATGAGCAGTTCTTC. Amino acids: CASSLEGSNNEQFF.

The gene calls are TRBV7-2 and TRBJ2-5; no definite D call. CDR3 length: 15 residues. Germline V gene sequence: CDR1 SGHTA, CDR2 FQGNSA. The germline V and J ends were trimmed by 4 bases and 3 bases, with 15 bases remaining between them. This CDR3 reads CASSSQASREETQYF. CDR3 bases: TGTGCCAGCAGCTCCCAGGCCAGTCGAGAAGAGACCCAGTACTTC. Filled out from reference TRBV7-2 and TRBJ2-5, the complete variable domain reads GAGVSQSPSNKVTEKGKDVELRCDPISGHTALYWYRQSLGQGLEFLIYFQGNSAPDKSGLPSDRFSAERTGGSVSTLTIQRTQQEDSAVYLCASSSQASREETQYFGPGTRLLVL.

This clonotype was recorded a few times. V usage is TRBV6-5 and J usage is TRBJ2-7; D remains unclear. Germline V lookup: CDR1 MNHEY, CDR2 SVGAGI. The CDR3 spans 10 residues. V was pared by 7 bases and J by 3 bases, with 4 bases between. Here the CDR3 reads CASNNYEQYF. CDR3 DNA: TGTGCCAGCAATAACTACGAGCAGTACTTC.

CDR3 residues: CASSLARRGSWSDTQYF. For the CDR3, the DNA is TGTGCCAGCAGCTTAGCGCGAAGAGGGAGTTGGTCAGATACGCAGTATTTT. The chain has TRBV11-1 and TRBJ2-3, with a tentative D call TRBD2 (5 bases). The length of the CDR3 is 17 residues. V was shortened by 0 bases and J by 4 bases, with 17 bases between the two germline ends. Germline loops: CDR1 SGHAT, CDR2 FQDESV (reference sequence).

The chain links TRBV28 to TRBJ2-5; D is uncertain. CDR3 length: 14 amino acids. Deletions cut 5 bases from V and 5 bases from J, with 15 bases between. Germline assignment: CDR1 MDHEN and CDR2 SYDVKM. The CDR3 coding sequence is TGTGCCAGCAGTGTCTCTTCGGGTTGGGAGACCCAGTACTTC. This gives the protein CASSVSSGWETQYF.